These 14 T cell receptor beta chains originate from one sample sequenced in a study of CD8+ T cells in alopecia areata. Treatment meaning: oral pan-JAK inhibitor, 5-10 mg twice daily. Once RNA had been extracted, it was reverse transcribed into cDNA to act as the sequencing template. The method was immunoSEQ multiplex PCR; TCRdb's version includes in-frame clones alone and lacks a portion of them. The table records about 120,000 clones, around 54% of them present only once. Here the sequenced sample was CD4+ T cells sorted from blood, taken at week 24, from a patient treated with tofacitinib. Every receptor here comes from a human donor with alopecia areata.

V and J are TRBV19 and TRBJ1-5; the D is unclear. Per germline, CDR1 LNHDA and CDR2 SQIVND (reference sequence). This CDR3 region has 13 residues. Trimming removed 7 bases at V and 9 bases at J, with 16 bases between. The CDR3 loop is CASTTHSLAPQHF. CDR3 DNA sequence: TGTGCCAGTACTACACACAGTTTGGCGCCCCAGCATTTT.

The V call is TRBV11-3, the J call TRBJ2-5; perhaps TRBD1 as D (5 bases). Germline V gives CDR1 SGHNT, CDR2 YENEEA. V was clipped by 4 bases and J by 4 bases, with 10 bases between them. CDR3 size: 13 residues. CDR3 in amino acids: CASSSDRGETQYF. In nucleotides, the CDR3 is TGTGCCAGCAGCTCCGACAGAGGAGAGACCCAGTACTTC.

CDR3 coding DNA: TGTGCCAGCAGCCAGGGACAGGGGGCTGGTGAAGCTTTCTTT. Its translation: CASSQGQGAGEAFF. This chain joins TRBV6-6 and TRBJ1-1, with 12 bases identical to TRBD1. The CDR3 has 14 amino acids. V dropped 6 bases and J dropped 7; count of bases not matched to a gene: 6. Germline V CDR1 and CDR2: MNHNY, SVGAGI (reference sequence).

V gene TRBV29-1 combines with J gene TRBJ2-5; the D is unclear. Germline V lookup: CDR1 SQVTM, CDR2 ANQGSEA. Trimming removed 6 bases at V and 7 bases at J, with 9 bases between. The CDR3 has 10 residues. The CDR3 protein is CSVAWGTQYF. The DNA of the CDR3 is TGCAGCGTAGCCTGGGGGACCCAGTACTTC.

This clone came up a few times. The chain carries TRBV7-9 and TRBJ2-5, with unresolved D. The V gene lost 1 base and the J gene lost 5 bases, with 5 bases spanning the gap. CDR1 and CDR2 from the germline V gene are SEHNR and FQNEAQ (reference sequence). The CDR3 sequence is 12 residues long. The CDR3 nucleotides are TGTGCCAGCAGCTTAGTCCGGGAGACCCAGTACTTC. Its translation is CASSLVRETQYF.

The chain couples TRBV29-1 to TRBJ2-7, with D possibly TRBD2 on 5 matching bases. The CDR3 has 11 amino acids. The V and J ends lost 4 bases and 3 bases respectively, with 7 bases between them. Germline-derived CDR1 and CDR2 are SQVTM and ANQGSEA. This CDR3 reads CSVGRGYEQYF. In DNA form, the CDR3 reads TGCAGCGTTGGTCGGGGCTACGAGCAGTACTTC.

This chain connects TRBV6-8 to TRBJ2-2; possibly TRBD1 or TRBD2 for D (6 bases each). The CDR3 consists of 14 residues. CDR1 and CDR2 (germline): MNHGY, SAAAGT. V was pared by 7 bases and J by 1 base, with 10 bases between. CDR3 amino acids: CASNGGQNTGELFF. Here the CDR3 DNA reads TGTGCCAGCAACGGGGGCCAGAACACCGGGGAGCTGTTTTTT.

This clone was seen only a few times. The rearrangement links TRBV7-2 to TRBJ1-5; no clear D gene. The CDR3 runs to 13 residues. Germline V gene data show CDR1 as SGHTA and CDR2 as FQGNSA. V lost 5 bases to trimming and J lost 1 base, with 6 bases between them. CDR3 in amino acids: CASSGVSNQPQHF. The CDR3, as DNA: TGTGCCAGCAGCGGTGTAAGCAATCAGCCCCAGCATTTT.

This chain connects TRBV30 to TRBJ2-1; 8 bases map to TRBD2. The CDR3 is 15 amino acids. V shed 0 bases, J shed 4 bases, and the junction held 5 bases outside the gene matches. Germline assignment: CDR1 GTSNPN and CDR2 SVGIG (reference sequence). This CDR3 reads CAWSVSRGVYNEQFF. For the CDR3, the DNA is TGTGCCTGGAGTGTATCGCGGGGGGTGTACAATGAGCAGTTCTTC.

This clone was observed a few times. The chain links TRBV7-2 to TRBJ1-2, with TRBD1 matching over 10 bases. With 4 bases clipped from V and 7 bases from J, the junction kept 12 bases outside the gene matches. Germline V gene lookup returns CDR1 SGHTA and CDR2 FQGNSA. The CDR3 totals 16 residues. The CDR3 coding sequence is TGTGCCAGCAGCTCAGGGGCCCGACAGGGGGCGCGTGGCTACACCTTC. It specifies CASSSGARQGARGYTF.

This clone has a single count. The chain joins TRBV2 to TRBJ1-5; D is unresolved. V lost 3 bases, J lost 10 bases, and 10 bases lay in between. This CDR3 is 12 amino acids long. Germline V gene data show CDR1 as SNHLY and CDR2 as FYNNEI. As DNA, the CDR3 is TGTGCCAGCAGTGAGTCCCCCAGACCCCAGCATTTT. Its translation: CASSESPRPQHF. The whole variable domain, remainder taken from reference TRBV2 and TRBJ1-5, is EPEVTQTPSHQVTQMGQEVILRCVPISNHLYFYWYRQILGQKVEFLVSFYNNEISEKSEIFDDQFSVERPDGSNFTLKIRSTKLEDSAMYFCASSESPRPQHFGDGTRLSIL.

In its sample, this clone was seen a few times. CDR3 sequence: CASSEIVNNYGYTF. CDR3 nucleotides: TGTGCCAGCAGTGAAATTGTTAACAACTATGGCTACACCTTC. The chain uses TRBV2 and TRBJ1-2; no definite D call. The germline V gene has CDR1 SNHLY and CDR2 FYNNEI. CDR3 length equals 14 residues. With 2 bases removed from V and 2 bases from J, the gap between germline ends came to 9 bases.

The rearrangement uses TRBV19 and TRBJ2-1; TRBD2 matches at 14 bases. The CDR3 runs 16 residues. CDR1 is LNHDA and CDR2 is SQIVND in the germline V gene (reference sequence). Trimming cost V 4 bases and J 6 bases; bases outside gene matches: 5. The CDR3 bases are TGTGCCAGTAGTACCCTGGGGACTAGCGGGGGCAATGAGCAGTTCTTC. Amino acids: CASSTLGTSGGNEQFF. Together with reference TRBV19 and TRBJ2-1, the CDR3 gives the full variable domain: DGGITQSPKYLFRKEGQNVTLSCEQNLNHDAMYWYRQDPGQGLRLIYYSQIVNDFQKGDIAEGYSVSREKKESFPLTVTSAQKNPTAFYLCASSTLGTSGGNEQFFGPGTRLTVL.

V and J are TRBV23-1 and TRBJ2-5, with D unclear. TRBV23-1 qualifies as an ORF whose function is uncertain. This CDR3 spans 15 amino acids. The V and J ends lost 0 bases and 2 bases respectively, with 10 bases between them. The CDR3 region has the DNA TGCGCCAGCAGTCAATCGAGAGGCGTTCAAGAGACCCAGTACTTC. It codes for CASSQSRGVQETQYF.